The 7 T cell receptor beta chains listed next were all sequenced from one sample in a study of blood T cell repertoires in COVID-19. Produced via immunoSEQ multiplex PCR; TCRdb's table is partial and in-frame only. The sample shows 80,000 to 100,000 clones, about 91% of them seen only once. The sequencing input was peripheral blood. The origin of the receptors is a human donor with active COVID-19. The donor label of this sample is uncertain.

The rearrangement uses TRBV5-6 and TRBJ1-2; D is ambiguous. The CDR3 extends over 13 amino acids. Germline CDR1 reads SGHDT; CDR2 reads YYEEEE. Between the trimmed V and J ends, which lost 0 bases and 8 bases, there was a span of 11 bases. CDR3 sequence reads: CASSLDPYRGYTF. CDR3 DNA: TGTGCCAGCAGCTTGGACCCGTATCGGGGCTACACCTTC.

CDR3 nucleotides: TGCGCCAGCAGCCCACTTCTCAACAGGGGCACCGGGGAGCTGTTTTTT. Translating gives CASSPLLNRGTGELFF. The chain couples TRBV5-1 to TRBJ2-2; TRBD1 aligns across 7 bases. Per germline, CDR1 SGHRS and CDR2 YFSETQ. Trimming cost V 4 bases and J 4 bases; bases outside gene matches: 10. The CDR3 spans 16 residues.

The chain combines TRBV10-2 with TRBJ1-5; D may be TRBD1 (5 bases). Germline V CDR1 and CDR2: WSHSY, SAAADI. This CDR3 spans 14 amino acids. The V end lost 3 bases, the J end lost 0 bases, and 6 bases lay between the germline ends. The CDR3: CASSEDSSNQPQHF. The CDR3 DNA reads TGCGCCAGCAGTGAAGACAGTAGCAATCAGCCCCAGCATTTT.

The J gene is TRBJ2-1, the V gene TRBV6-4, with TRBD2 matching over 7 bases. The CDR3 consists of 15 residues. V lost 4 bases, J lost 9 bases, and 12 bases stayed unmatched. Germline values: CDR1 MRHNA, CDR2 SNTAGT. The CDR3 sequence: CASSVERGEFSEQFF. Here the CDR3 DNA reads TGTGCCAGCAGTGTGGAACGGGGGGAATTTAGTGAGCAGTTCTTC.

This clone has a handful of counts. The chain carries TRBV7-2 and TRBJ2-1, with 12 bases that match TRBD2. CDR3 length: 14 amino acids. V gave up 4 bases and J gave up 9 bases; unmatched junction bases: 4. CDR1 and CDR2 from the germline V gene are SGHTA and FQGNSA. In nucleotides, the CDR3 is TGTGCCAGCAGCTCACTAGCGGGGGGCGGTGAGCAGTTCTTC. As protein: CASSSLAGGGEQFF.

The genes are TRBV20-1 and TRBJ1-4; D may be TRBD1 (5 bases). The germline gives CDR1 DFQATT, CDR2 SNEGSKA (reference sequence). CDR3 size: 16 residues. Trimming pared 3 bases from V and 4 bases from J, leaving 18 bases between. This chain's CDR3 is CSASPTSRAYNEKLFF. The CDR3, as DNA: TGCAGTGCTAGTCCGACCTCCAGGGCCTATAATGAAAAACTGTTTTTT.

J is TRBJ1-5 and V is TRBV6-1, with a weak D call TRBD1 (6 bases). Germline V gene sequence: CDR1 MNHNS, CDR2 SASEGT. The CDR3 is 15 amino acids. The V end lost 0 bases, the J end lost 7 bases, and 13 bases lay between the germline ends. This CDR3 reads CASSEARGTRQPQHF. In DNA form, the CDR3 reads TGTGCCAGCAGTGAAGCGAGGGGGACGAGGCAGCCCCAGCATTTT.